Listed here are 12 T cell receptor beta chains from one sample, sequenced in a study of blood T cell repertoires in COVID-19. Using immunoSEQ multiplex PCR, the repertoire was profiled, and TCRdb retains in-frame clones only, with some absent. Of roughly 410,000 clones listed, 89% are singletons. The sample consisted of peripheral blood. The source of these receptors is a woman aged 40 to 49 with COVID-19, enrolled during active disease.

V and J are TRBV28 and TRBJ1-4; tentatively, D is TRBD1 (5 bases). Trimming shortened V by 8 bases and J by 5 bases, and 15 bases separated the two germline ends. Germline-derived CDR1 and CDR2 are MDHEN and SYDVKM. This CDR3 comprises 14 residues. CDR3 region: CASSPPGGNEKLFF. The CDR3 coding sequence is TGTGCCAGCTCCCCCCCGGGGGGAAATGAAAAACTGTTTTTT.

The J gene is TRBJ2-7, the V gene TRBV5-1; 8 nucleotides align to TRBD1. Germline assignment: CDR1 SGHRS and CDR2 YFSETQ. The V gene end was trimmed by 6 bases and the J gene end by 1 base; junction bases not matched to a gene: 9. There are 15 residues in the CDR3. The CDR3 sequence is CASTEPRTGSYEQYF. For the CDR3, the DNA is TGCGCCAGCACCGAACCTCGGACAGGGTCCTACGAGCAGTACTTC.

Only a few counts were recorded for this clone. V usage is TRBV28 and J usage is TRBJ1-5; D call uncertain. Trimming shortened V by 3 bases and J by 8 bases, and 17 bases separated the two germline ends. The germline V gene has CDR1 MDHEN and CDR2 SYDVKM. The CDR3 has 15 residues. The CDR3 here is CASSLGPQLLEPQHF. CDR3 nucleotide sequence: TGTGCCAGCAGTTTGGGCCCCCAGCTGTTGGAGCCCCAGCATTTT.

The chain couples TRBV29-1 to TRBJ2-7; possible D gene TRBD1, 5 bases. Germline CDR1 SQVTM, CDR2 ANQGSEA. The length of the CDR3 is 13 residues. Trimming took off 3 bases at V and 4 bases at J, with 13 bases between the two ends. CDR3 region: CSVDGQGMYEQYF. The CDR3 nucleotides read TGCAGCGTTGATGGGCAGGGTATGTACGAGCAGTACTTC.

The rearrangement links TRBV11-3 to TRBJ2-5, with 7 bases lining up with TRBD2. CDR1 and CDR2 (germline): SGHNT, YENEEA. After removal of 1 base from V and 4 bases from J, the junction contained 6 bases not matched to a gene. CDR3 size: 15 residues. The CDR3 nucleotides read TGTGCCAGCAGCTTAGGAGTAGCGGGCCGAGAGACCCAGTACTTC. Protein sequence: CASSLGVAGRETQYF. The full variable domain, in which reference TRBV11-3 and TRBJ2-5 provide the parts outside the CDR3, is EAGVVQSPRYKIIEKKQPVAFWCNPISGHNTLYWYLQNLGQGPELLIRYENEEAVDDSQLPKDRFSAERLKGVDSTLKIQPAELGDSAVYLCASSLGVAGRETQYFGPGTRLLVL.

The chain joins TRBV9 to TRBJ1-6; D is possibly TRBD1 (6 bases). Trimming took off 4 bases at V and 8 bases at J, with 13 bases between the two ends. Germline assignment: CDR1 SGDLS and CDR2 YYNGEE. The CDR3 covers 14 residues. CDR3 DNA: TGTGCCAGCAGCATACAGGGTCGGGATTCACCCCTCCACTTT. This translates into CASSIQGRDSPLHF.

V gene TRBV5-1 combines with J gene TRBJ2-3; maybe TRBD1 (6 bases). Trimming removed 0 bases from V and 4 bases from J, with 18 bases in between. CDR3 length equals 17 residues. Germline values: CDR1 SGHRS, CDR2 YFSETQ. This CDR3 reads CASSLEGKRGSADTQYF. For the CDR3, the DNA is TGCGCCAGCAGCTTGGAAGGTAAAAGGGGGAGCGCAGATACGCAGTATTTT.

The chain is built from TRBV3-1 (or the pseudogene TRBV3-2) and TRBJ1-1; D not certain. There are 13 residues in the CDR3. The V end was cut by 2 bases, the J end by 10 bases, with 14 bases between. CDR1 is LGHDT, CDR2 YNNKEL, per germline (reference sequence). CDR3 nucleotide sequence: TGTGCCAGCAGCCAACTTACAGAGATCGGAGCTTTCTTT. It codes for CASSQLTEIGAFF.

This rearrangement joins TRBV24-1 to TRBJ1-5, with TRBD1 matching over 7 bases. Germline loops: CDR1 KGHDR, CDR2 SFDVKD. The CDR3 contains 18 residues. Trimming removed 7 bases from V and 4 bases from J; junction bases left unmatched: 18. The CDR3 DNA sequence: TGTGCCACCAGCTTACCTGGGTATAGGGGGCTGAGAAATCAGCCCCAGCATTTT. Protein product: CATSLPGYRGLRNQPQHF.

J is TRBJ1-3 and V is TRBV30; D is ambiguous. Germline V lookup: CDR1 GTSNPN, CDR2 SVGIG (reference sequence). This CDR3 has 10 residues. V lost 5 bases to trimming and J lost 4 bases, with 3 bases between them. In DNA, the CDR3 is TGTGCCTGGTCAGGAAACACCATATATTTT. The encoded protein is CAWSGNTIYF. Full variable domain (missing parts from reference TRBV30 and TRBJ1-3): SQTIHQWPATLVQPVGSPLSLECTVEGTSNPNLYWYRQAAGRGLQLLFYSVGIGQISSEVPQNLSASRPQDRQFILSSKKLLLSDSGFYLCAWSGNTIYFGEGSWLTVV.

This chain connects TRBV19 to TRBJ2-5, with 12 nucleotides matching TRBD1. The germline V gene encodes CDR1 LNHDA and CDR2 SQIVND (reference sequence). J lost 8 bases, V lost 6 bases, and 7 bases had no gene match. The CDR3 covers 14 residues. Here the CDR3 reads CASREGQGAPTQYF. The CDR3 bases are TGTGCCAGTAGGGAGGGACAGGGGGCCCCCACCCAGTACTTC.

The chain links TRBV6-2 or TRBV6-3 to TRBJ2-7; possible D gene TRBD2, 5 bases. V lost 5 bases and J 3 bases, leaving 17 bases between the germline ends. CDR3 length equals 15 residues. CDR1 and CDR2 (germline): MNHEY, SVGEGT. The CDR3 DNA is TGTGCCAGCAGTACCCCGGGCCGGGGTGGCTACGAGCAGTACTTC. Its protein is CASSTPGRGGYEQYF.